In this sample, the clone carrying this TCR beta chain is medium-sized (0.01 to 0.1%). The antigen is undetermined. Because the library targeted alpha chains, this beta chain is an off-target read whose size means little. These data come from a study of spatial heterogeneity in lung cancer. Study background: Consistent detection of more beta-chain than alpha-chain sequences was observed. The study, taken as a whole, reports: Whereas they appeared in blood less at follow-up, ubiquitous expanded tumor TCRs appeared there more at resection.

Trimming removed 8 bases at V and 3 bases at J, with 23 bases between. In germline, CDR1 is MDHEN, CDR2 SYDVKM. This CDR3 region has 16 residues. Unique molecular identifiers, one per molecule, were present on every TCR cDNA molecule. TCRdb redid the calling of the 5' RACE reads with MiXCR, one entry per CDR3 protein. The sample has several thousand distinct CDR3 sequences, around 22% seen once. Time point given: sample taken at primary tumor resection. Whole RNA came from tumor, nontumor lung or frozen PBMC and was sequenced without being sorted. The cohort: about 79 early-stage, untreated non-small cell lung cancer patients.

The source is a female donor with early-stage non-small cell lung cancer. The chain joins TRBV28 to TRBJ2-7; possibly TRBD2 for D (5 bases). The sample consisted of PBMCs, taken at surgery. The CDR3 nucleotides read TGTGCCAGCCAAGGAGGTGGGTTTAGCGCTAGCTACGAGCAGTACTTC. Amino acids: CASQGGGFSASYEQYF.